The 3 T cell receptor beta chains listed next were all sequenced from one sample in a study of shared clonotypes between healthy human individuals (dated by TCRdb to between 2020 and 2021). The library came from the immunoSEQ multiplex PCR assay. TCRdb took this table from immuneACCESS and kept in-frame rearrangements with V and J called. Such tables lack part of the clones; where checked against another copy, unresolved V genes explain under half of the gap, and the rest is unexplained. A total of about 110,000 clones appear in this sample, around 71% of them only once. The leading ten clones occupy 20% to 25% of the sample. Sequencing used memory CD8+ T cells sorted from blood. The cell subset or site label here, explained by the study, means: CD45RO+ cells pooled with CCR7-negative TemRA cells. Receptor source: a woman in her twenties or thirties in good health.

Points on this clone: One junction end disagrees with the germline gene, perhaps due to a read error. This chain uses TRBV4-1 with TRBJ1-2, with D tentatively TRBD1 (6 bases). The CDR3 runs to 15 residues. Per the germline V gene, CDR1 is MGHRA and CDR2 is YSYEKL. The CDR3 nucleotides read TGCGCCAGCAGCCAAGCGTATTACGGACAGCCGGCGGACCTCTTC. It encodes CASSQAYYGQPADLF.

The chain links TRBV5-6 to TRBJ1-1; the match to TRBD1 covers 8 bases. V shed 4 bases and J 2 bases; nucleotides not matched to a gene: 7. This CDR3 comprises 15 residues. Germline CDR1 and CDR2: SGHDT and YYEEEE. As DNA, the CDR3 is TGTGCCAGCAGCGCGAGGACAGGGAAAAACACTGAAGCTTTCTTT. Translating gives CASSARTGKNTEAFF.

V is TRBV27 and J is TRBJ2-6; D is unclear. This CDR3 contains 13 residues. Trimming cost V 2 bases and J 3 bases, with 2 bases left between them. CDR1 is MNHEY and CDR2 is SMNVEV in the germline V gene (reference sequence). CDR3 nucleotide sequence: TGTGCCAGCAGTTTAGGTGGGGCCAACGTCCTGACTTTC. Its protein product is CASSLGGANVLTF.